Listed below are T cell receptor beta chains from one sample, sequenced in a study of T cell responses to AZD1222 COVID-19 vaccine. Sequencing used immunoSEQ multiplex PCR; TCRdb keeps in-frame clones, though not all of them. The sample records roughly 90,000 clones, approximately 90% being singletons. The source was peripheral blood, collected on day 0 of MenACWY control vaccination. These TCRs come from an adult in good health. The CDR3 runs from the conserved cysteine through the conserved F or W.

>TRBV7-2|TRBJ1-4
CASRAGFSTNEKLFF
>TRBV7-2|TRBJ1-1
CASSFWGAPEAFF
>TRBV2|TRBJ2-3
CASSREYTADTQYF
>TRBV28|TRBJ1-5
CASSQGASVGQPQHF
>TRBV18|TRBJ2-5
CASARDQQETQYF
>TRBV20-1|TRBJ2-3
CSVRSGDTQYF
>TRBV28|TRBJ1-5
CASRWDRGFPSNQPQHF
>TRBV6-4|TRBJ2-3
CASSLTSGSTDTQYF
>TRBV5-1|TRBJ1-1
CASSPRTGNTEAFF
>TRBV11-3|TRBJ2-3
CASSPGLALTDTQYF
>TRBV5-4|TRBJ1-4
CASSGGSGEKLFF
>TRBV28|TRBJ1-2
CASRDWDRHNYGYTF
>TRBV2|TRBJ2-1
CASSVIGLSRTGNEQFF
>TRBV5-4|TRBJ2-5
CASSTERAETQYF
>TRBV19|TRBJ1-1
CASSVDRGSLLTEAFF
>TRBV28|TRBJ1-4
CASMENFKTYATNEKLFF
>TRBV29-1|TRBJ1-1
CSANRIGGHTEAFF
>TRBV2|TRBJ1-5
CASSASRTDNQPQHF
>TRBV4-3|TRBJ2-7
CASSQDPGTAYEQYF
>TRBV3-1/TRBV3-2|TRBJ2-3
CASSLGTSGSTDTQYF